The clone carrying this TCR beta chain showed up just a few times. Its matching antigen is unknown. The CDR3 runs 14 residues. With 4 bases removed from V and 0 bases from J, the gap between germline ends came to 10 bases. CDR1 and CDR2 (germline): SNHLY, FYNNEI. This specimen belongs to a study of T cell repertoires in cytomegalovirus infection. Study summary: Recently identified HLA-C-restricted and well-studied HLA-B-restricted CMV epitopes were used. Evidence of both CMV infection and a matching HLA type came from public TCR beta signatures. Findings of the study overall: It was HLA-C-restricted CMV-specific TCR beta clonotypes that dominated the response ex vivo. The cumulative frequency of public TCR beta families distinguished individuals who carried CMV together with the relevant HLA.

TCRdb reprocessed the reads via MiXCR and lists one record per CDR3 protein. Of hundreds of thousands of distinct CDR3 sequences listed, around 29% were seen once; the top ten hold 20%. The material was cultured PBMCs, obtained from culture after CMV antigen stimulation. The TCR comes from a human donor in good health (CMV status not recorded). Some clones in this sample may be carry-over from other donors' samples. The chain employs TRBV2 and TRBJ2-7, with a tentative D call TRBD2 (6 bases). The CDR3 loop reads CASSGLAHSYEQYF. CDR3 sequence (DNA): TGTGCCAGCAGTGGCCTAGCGCACTCCTACGAGCAGTACTTC.